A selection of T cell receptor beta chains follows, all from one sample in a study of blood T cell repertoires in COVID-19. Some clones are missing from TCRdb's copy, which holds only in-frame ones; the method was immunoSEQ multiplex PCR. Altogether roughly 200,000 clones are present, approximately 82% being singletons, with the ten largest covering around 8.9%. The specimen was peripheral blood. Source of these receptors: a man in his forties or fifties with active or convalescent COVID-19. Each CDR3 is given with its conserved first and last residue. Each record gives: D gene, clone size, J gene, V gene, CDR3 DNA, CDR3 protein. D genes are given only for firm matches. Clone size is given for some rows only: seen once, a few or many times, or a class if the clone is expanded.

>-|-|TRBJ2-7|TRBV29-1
TGCAGCGCGTGGGCGGGGGCCACGGACGAGCAGTACTTC
CSAWAGATDEQYF
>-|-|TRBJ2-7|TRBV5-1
TGCGCCAGCAGATTGCAGTCGGGCTACGAGCAGTACTTC
CASRLQSGYEQYF
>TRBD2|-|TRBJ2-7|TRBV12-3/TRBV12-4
TGTGCCAGCAGTCTCGGACTAGACGGGAAGCAGTACTTC
CASSLGLDGKQYF
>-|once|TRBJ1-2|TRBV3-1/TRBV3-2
TGTGCCAGCAGCTACCGAGGTGGCTACACCTTC
CASSYRGGYTF
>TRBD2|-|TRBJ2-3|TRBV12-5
TGTGCTAGTGCCGAGAGCCCAATCGGGACTAGTAGAAATACGCAGTATTTT
CASAESPIGTSRNTQYF
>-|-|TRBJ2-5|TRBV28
TGTGCCAGCAGTAGCCCACCGTACCAAGAGACCCAGTACTTC
CASSSPPYQETQYF
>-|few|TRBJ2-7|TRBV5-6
TGTGCCAGCAGCTTGTCTGGAGGGCGCAACTACGAGCAGTACTTC
CASSLSGGRNYEQYF
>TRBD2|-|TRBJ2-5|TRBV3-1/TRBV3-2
TGTGCCAGCAGCCAAGGGCTAGCGGGAGGTGAGACCCAGTACTTC
CASSQGLAGGETQYF
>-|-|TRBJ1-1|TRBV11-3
TGTGCCAGCAGCTTATGGTCGGCGGCGAACACTGAAGCTTTCTTT
CASSLWSAANTEAFF
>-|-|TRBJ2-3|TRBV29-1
TGCAGCGTCCTAATCTTTCAGACAGCAGATACGCAGTATTTT
CSVLIFQTADTQYF
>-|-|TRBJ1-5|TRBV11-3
TGTGCCAGCAGCCGACAACCATGGGAGCCCCAGCATTTT
CASSRQPWEPQHF
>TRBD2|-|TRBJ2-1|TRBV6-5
TGTGCCAGCAGTCGGGGGACTAGCGGGAGCTATGAGCAGTTCTTC
CASSRGTSGSYEQFF
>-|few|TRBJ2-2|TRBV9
TGTGCCAGCAGCGTAAGAGGGCCAGCCTCCGGGGAGCTGTTTTTT
CASSVRGPASGELFF
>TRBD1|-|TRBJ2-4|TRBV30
TGTGCCTGGGGACAGGGTGGTGACATTCAGTACTTC
CAWGQGGDIQYF
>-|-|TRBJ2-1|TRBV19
TGTGCCAGTAGTATTGGGATAGGGGGAGTGGGCGACTACAATGAGCAGTTCTTC
CASSIGIGGVGDYNEQFF
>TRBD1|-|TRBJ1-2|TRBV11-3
TGTGCCAGCAGCCCTCGACAGGGCCACGGCTACACCTTC
CASSPRQGHGYTF
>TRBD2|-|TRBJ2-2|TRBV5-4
TGTGCCAGCAGCTACCCTAGCGGGCCGACCGGGGAGCTGTTTTTT
CASSYPSGPTGELFF
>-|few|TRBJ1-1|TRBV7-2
TGTGCCAGCAGCTCCCCGGGGGTTTCGATGAACACTGAAGCTTTCTTT
CASSSPGVSMNTEAFF
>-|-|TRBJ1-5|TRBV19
TGTGCCAGCCGGCGTATGGCAGGGGTCAATCAGCCCCAGCATTTT
CASRRMAGVNQPQHF
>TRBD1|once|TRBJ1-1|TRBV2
TGTGCCAGCAGTGCAGGGGGTCGGACTGAAGCTTTCTTT
CASSAGGRTEAFF
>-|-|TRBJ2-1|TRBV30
TGTGCCTGGTACAAAACAGGAGTCTCCTACAATGAGCAGTTCTTC
CAWYKTGVSYNEQFF
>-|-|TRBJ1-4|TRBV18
TGTGCCAGCTCACCACCGGTGACTGGGTCTAATGAAAAACTGTTTTTT
CASSPPVTGSNEKLFF
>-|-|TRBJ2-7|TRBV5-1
TGCGCCAGCAGCTTGATTCAGGGGCCGGGTGAGCAGTACTTC
CASSLIQGPGEQYF
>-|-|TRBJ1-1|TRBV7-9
TGTGCCAGCGACAGTCCCAACACTGAAGCTTTCTTT
CASDSPNTEAFF
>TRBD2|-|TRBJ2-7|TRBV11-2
TGTGCCAGCAGCCCGAGCGGGGGGTTTTACGAGCAGTACTTC
CASSPSGGFYEQYF
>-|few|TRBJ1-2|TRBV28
TGTGCCAGCAGTAACACAGTGAACTATGGCTACACCTTC
CASSNTVNYGYTF
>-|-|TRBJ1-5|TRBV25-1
TGTGCCAGCAGCCCCTTTGGGGGGGAAGTTGGCAATCAGCCCCAGCATTTT
CASSPFGGEVGNQPQHF
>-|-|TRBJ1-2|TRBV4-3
TGCGCCAGCAGCCAAGATCCGAGACAGCTTAACTATGGCTACACCTTC
CASSQDPRQLNYGYTF
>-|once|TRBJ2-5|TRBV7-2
TGTGCCAGCAGCTTAGCTAGACAGAGCCGTCAAGAGACCCAGTACTTC
CASSLARQSRQETQYF
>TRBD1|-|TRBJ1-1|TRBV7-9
TGTGCCAGCAGCTTAGAGGCTAGGTGGGACAGGGACACTGAAGCTTTCTTT
CASSLEARWDRDTEAFF
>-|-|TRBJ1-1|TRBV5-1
TGCGCCAGCGCCGCACAGCTGAACACTGAAGCTTTCTTT
CASAAQLNTEAFF
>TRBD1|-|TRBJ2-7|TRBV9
TGTGCCAGCAGCGTCGGACAGGCTTTCTACGAGCAGTACTTC
CASSVGQAFYEQYF
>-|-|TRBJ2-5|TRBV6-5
TGTGCCAGCAGGGCGAGCAGGGAGACCCAGTACTTC
CASRASRETQYF
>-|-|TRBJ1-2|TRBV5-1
TGCGCCAGCAGGGTGGGGACGACAGGCTATGGCTACACCTTC
CASRVGTTGYGYTF
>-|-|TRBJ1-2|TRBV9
TGTGCCAGCAAAGGGGCGCGGGGCGGGGATGGCTACACCTTC
CASKGARGGDGYTF
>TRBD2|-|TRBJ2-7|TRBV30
TGTGCCTGGAGTGTAGGGATTACTAGCGGAGGGACCTACGAGCAGTACTTC
CAWSVGITSGGTYEQYF
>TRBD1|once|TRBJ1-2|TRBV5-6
TGTGCCAGCAGCCTACCGGGACAGGGGGTAGGATTTGGCTACACCTTC
CASSLPGQGVGFGYTF
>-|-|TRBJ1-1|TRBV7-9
TGTGCCAGCACACGGGTTGGGGAAGCTTTCTTT
CASTRVGEAFF
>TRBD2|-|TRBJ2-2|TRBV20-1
TGCAGTGCTAGTCGGTCGGCGGGAGGGCGTACCGGGGAGCTGTTTTTT
CSASRSAGGRTGELFF
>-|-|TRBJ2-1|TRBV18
TGTGCCAGCTCACCAGGAGGGAATGAGCAGTTCTTC
CASSPGGNEQFF
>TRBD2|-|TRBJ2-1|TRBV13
TGTGCCAGCAGCTTCCTCCCGGGACTAGCGGGAGAGGGTTACAATGAGCAGTTCTTC
CASSFLPGLAGEGYNEQFF
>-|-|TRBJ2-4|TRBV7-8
TGTGCCAGCAGCTTAGTGGTATCGGGGTCCAAAAACATTCAGTACTTC
CASSLVVSGSKNIQYF
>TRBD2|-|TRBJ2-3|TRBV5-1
TGCGCCAGCAGCCTAGGACTAGCGGGGGTTCAAGAGGGTACGCAGTATTTT
CASSLGLAGVQEGTQYF
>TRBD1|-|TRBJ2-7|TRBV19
TGTGCCAGTAGTGCGGACAGGGCGGGCGAGCAGTACTTC
CASSADRAGEQYF
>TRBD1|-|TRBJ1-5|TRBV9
TGTGCCAGCAGCCCGACAGGGGGTCAGCCCCAGCATTTT
CASSPTGGQPQHF